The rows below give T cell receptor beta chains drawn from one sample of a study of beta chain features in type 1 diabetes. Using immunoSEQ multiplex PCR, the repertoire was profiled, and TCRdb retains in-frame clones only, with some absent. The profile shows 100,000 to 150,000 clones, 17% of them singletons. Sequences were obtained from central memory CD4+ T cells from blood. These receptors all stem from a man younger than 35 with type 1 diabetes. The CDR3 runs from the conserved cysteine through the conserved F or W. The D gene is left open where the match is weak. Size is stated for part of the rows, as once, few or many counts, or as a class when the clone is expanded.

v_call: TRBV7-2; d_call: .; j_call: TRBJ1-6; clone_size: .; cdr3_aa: CASSLWESSPLHF; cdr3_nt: TGTGCCAGCAGCTTATGGGAGAGTTCACCCCTCCACTTT
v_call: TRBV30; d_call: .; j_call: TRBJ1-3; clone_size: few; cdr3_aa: CAWYIPQASSGNTIYF; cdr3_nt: TGTGCCTGGTATATCCCTCAGGCCTCCTCTGGAAACACCATATATTTT
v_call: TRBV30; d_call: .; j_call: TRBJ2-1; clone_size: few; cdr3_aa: CAWSEGINNEQFF; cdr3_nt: TGTGCCTGGAGTGAAGGCATAAACAATGAGCAGTTCTTC
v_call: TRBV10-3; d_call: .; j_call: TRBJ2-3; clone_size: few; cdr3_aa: CAISEPGTDTQYF; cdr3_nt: TGTGCCATCAGTGAGCCTGGCACAGATACGCAGTATTTT
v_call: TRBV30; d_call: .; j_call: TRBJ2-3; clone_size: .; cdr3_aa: CASGLQGGTDTQYF; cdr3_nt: TGTGCCTCGGGTTTACAGGGTGGCACAGATACGCAGTATTTT
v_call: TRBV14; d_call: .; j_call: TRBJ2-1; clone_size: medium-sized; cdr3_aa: CASSQEGNRVNEQFF; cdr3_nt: TGTGCCAGCAGCCAAGAGGGAAACAGGGTCAATGAGCAGTTCTTC
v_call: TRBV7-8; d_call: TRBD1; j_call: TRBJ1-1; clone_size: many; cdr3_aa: CASSGRDRDTEAFF; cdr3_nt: TGTGCCAGCAGCGGCCGGGACAGGGACACTGAAGCTTTCTTT
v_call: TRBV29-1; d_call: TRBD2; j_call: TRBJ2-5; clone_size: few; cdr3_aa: CSVEDTPLAGGPETQYF; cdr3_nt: TGCAGCGTTGAAGATACCCCACTAGCGGGGGGGCCGGAGACCCAGTACTTC
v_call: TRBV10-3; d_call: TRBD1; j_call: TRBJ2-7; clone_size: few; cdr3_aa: CAISVGDRVGYEQYF; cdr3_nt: TGTGCCATCAGTGTAGGGGACAGGGTAGGGTACGAGCAGTACTTC
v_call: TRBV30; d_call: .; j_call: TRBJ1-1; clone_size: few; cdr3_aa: CATADRFNTEAFF; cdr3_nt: TGTGCCACCGCGGACCGCTTTAACACTGAAGCTTTCTTT